This T cell receptor (beta chain) was profiled in a study of blood T cell repertoires in COVID-19. As for the study in general: The origin of the acute and convalescent COVID-19 samples was the United States, Italy and Spain. T cells, B-cell-depleted T cells, or PBMCs provided the cDNA or gDNA that served as material.

In the authors' methods: Reference gene primer amplification gave estimated nucleated cell counts. The assay was immunoSEQ multiplex PCR, and TCRdb's table has in-frame clones only and misses some. The DNA was the basis for D and trimming; V, J and clone size are from that table. The table includes roughly 250,000 clones, 70% to 85% detected once. The length of the CDR3 is 15 residues. The V segment lost 3 bases and the J segment 10 bases; nucleotides outside the gene matches: 7. Germline-derived CDR1 and CDR2 are SGHTA and FQGNSA. The chain carries TRBV7-2 and TRBJ1-3; 12 bases line up with TRBD1. This sequence originates from a woman in her thirties or forties with active or convalescent COVID-19. The sequenced material came from peripheral blood. The CDR3 loop reads CASSLGTGGGRTIYF. As DNA, the CDR3 is TGTGCCAGCAGCTTGGGGACAGGGGGCGGTCGGACCATATATTTT.